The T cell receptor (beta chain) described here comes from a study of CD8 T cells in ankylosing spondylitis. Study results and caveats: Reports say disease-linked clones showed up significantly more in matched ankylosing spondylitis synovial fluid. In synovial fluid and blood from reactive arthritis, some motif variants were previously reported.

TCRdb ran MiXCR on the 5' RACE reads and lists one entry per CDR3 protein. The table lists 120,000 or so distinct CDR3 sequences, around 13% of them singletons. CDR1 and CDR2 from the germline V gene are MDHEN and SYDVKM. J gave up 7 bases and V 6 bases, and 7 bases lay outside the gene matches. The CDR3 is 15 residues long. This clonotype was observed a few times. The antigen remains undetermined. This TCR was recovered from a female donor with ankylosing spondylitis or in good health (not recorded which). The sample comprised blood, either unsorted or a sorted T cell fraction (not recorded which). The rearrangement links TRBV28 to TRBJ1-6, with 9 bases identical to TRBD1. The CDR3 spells CASSLGTGWNSPLHF. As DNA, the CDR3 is TGTGCCAGCAGCCTTGGGACAGGGTGGAATTCACCCCTCCACTTT.